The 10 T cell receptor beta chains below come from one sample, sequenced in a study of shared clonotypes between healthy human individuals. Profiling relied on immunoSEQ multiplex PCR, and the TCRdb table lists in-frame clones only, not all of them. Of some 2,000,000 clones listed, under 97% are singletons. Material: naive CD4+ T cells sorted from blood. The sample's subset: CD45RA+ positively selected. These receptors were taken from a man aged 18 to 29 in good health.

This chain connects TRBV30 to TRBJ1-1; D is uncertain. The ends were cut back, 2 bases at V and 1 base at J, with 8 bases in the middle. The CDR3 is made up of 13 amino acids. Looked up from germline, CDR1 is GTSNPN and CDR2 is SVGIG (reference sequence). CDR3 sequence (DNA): TGTGCCTGGAGTCGGGAATGGAACACTGAAGCTTTCTTT. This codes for CAWSREWNTEAFF.

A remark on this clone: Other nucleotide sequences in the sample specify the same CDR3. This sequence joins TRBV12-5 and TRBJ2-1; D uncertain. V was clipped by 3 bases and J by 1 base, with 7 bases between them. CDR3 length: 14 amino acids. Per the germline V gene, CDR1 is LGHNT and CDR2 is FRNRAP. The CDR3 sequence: CASGLGGSYNEQFF. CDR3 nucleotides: TGTGCTAGTGGTTTAGGTGGGTCCTACAATGAGCAGTTCTTC.

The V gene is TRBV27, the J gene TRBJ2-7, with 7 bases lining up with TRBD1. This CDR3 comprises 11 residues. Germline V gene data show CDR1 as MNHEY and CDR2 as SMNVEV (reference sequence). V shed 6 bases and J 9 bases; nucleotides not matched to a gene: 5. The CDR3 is CASRTGVAQYF. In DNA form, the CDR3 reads TGTGCCAGCAGAACAGGGGTTGCGCAGTACTTC.

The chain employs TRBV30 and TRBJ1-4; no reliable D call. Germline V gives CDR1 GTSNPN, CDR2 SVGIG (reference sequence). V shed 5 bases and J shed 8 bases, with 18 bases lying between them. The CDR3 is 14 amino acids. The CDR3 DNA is TGTGCCTGGGTCCCCTCATTCAAGGCGGAAAAACTGTTTTTT. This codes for CAWVPSFKAEKLFF.

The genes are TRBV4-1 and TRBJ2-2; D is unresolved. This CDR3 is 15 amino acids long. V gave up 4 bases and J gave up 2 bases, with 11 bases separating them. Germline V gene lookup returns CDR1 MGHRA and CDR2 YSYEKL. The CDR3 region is CASSLRAPNTGELFF. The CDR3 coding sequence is TGCGCCAGCAGCCTACGGGCACCTAACACCGGGGAGCTGTTTTTT.

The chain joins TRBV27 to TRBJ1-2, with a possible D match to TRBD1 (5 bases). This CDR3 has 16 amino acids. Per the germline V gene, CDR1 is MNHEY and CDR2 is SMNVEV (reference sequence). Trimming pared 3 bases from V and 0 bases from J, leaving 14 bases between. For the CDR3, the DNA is TGTGCCAGCAGTTTGTCAACAGGAGTTACTAACTATGGCTACACCTTC. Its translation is CASSLSTGVTNYGYTF.

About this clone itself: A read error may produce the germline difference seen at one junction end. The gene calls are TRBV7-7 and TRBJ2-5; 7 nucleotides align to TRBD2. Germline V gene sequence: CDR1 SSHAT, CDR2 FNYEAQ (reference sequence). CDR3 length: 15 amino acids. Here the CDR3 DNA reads TGTGCTAGCAGCCCTAACTCGGGGGGTCAAGAGACCCAGTACTTC. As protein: CASSPNSGGQETQYF. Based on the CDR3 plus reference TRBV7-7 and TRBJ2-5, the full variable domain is GAGVSQSPRYKVTKRGQDVTLRCDPISSHATLYWYQQALGQGPEFLTYFNYEAQPDKSGLPSDRFSAERPEGSISTLTIQRTEQRDSAMYRCASSPNSGGQETQYFGPGTRLLVL.

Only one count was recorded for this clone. CDR3 protein: CASSPRTLYNSPLHF. In DNA form, the CDR3 reads TGTGCCAGCAGCCCTAGGACACTCTATAATTCACCCCTCCACTTT. The V and J genes are TRBV7-6 and TRBJ1-6, with D possibly TRBD1 on 5 matching bases. CDR1 SGHVS and CDR2 FNYEAQ come from the germline V gene. The CDR3 sequence is 15 residues long. Deletions cut 5 bases from V and 3 bases from J, with 11 bases between.

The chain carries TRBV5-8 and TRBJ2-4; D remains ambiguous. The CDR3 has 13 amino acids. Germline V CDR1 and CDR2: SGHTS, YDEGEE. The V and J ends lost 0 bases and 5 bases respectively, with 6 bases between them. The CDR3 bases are TGTGCCAGCAGCTTGGTAGTGGAAAACATTCAGTACTTC. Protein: CASSLVVENIQYF.

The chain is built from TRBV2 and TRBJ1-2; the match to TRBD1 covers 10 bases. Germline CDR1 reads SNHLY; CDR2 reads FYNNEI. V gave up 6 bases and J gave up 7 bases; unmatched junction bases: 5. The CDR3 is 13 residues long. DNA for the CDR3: TGTGCCAGCAGGCGCGGGACAGGGGCTGGCTACACCTTC. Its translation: CASRRGTGAGYTF.